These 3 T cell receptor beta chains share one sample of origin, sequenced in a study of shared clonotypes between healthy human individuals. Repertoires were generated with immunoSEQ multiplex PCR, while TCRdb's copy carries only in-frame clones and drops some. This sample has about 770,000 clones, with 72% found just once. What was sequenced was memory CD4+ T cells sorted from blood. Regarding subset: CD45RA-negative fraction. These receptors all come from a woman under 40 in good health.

CDR3 region: CASSSLQGADGYTF. The CDR3 DNA sequence: TGTGCCAGCAGTTCCTTACAGGGAGCCGATGGCTACACCTTC. This sequence joins TRBV28 and TRBJ1-2; possible D gene TRBD1, 6 bases. Trimming left V 4 bases short and J 6 bases short, with 15 bases between. Germline values: CDR1 MDHEN, CDR2 SYDVKM. This CDR3 has 14 residues.

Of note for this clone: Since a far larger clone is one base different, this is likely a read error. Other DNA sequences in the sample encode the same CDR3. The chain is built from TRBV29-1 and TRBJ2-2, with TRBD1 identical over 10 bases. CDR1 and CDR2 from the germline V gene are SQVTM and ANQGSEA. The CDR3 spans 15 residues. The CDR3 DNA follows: TGCAGCGTCAACCGGGACAGGGGATCTGCCGGAGAGCTGTTTTTT. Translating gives CSVNRDRGSAGELFF.

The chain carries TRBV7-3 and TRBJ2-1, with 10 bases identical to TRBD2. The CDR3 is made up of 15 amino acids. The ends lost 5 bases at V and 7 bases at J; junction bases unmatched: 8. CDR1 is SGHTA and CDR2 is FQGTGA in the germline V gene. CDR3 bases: TGTGCCAGCAGCCAACCTAGCGGGAGTGGGAATGAGCAGTTCTTC. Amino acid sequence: CASSQPSGSGNEQFF.